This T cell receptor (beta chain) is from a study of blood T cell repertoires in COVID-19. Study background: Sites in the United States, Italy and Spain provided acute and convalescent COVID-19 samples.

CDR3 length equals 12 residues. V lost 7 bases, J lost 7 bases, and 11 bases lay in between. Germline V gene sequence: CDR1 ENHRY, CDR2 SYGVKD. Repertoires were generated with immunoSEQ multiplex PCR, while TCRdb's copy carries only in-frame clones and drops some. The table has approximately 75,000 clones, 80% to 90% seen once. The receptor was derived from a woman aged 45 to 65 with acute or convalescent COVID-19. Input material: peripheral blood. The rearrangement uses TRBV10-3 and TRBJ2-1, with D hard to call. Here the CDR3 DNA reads TGTGCCATCAAGAATCTAGAGAATGAGCAGTTCTTC. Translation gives CAIKNLENEQFF.